Reported below is one T cell receptor beta chain. This record comes from a study of blood T cell repertoires in COVID-19. Study-level information: Acute-phase and convalescent COVID-19 samples originated in the United States, Italy and Spain. From T cells, B-cell-depleted T cells, or PBMCs came the material, which was cDNA or gDNA.

Per the authors' pipeline: Nucleated cell counts were estimated from reference gene primer amplification. Here immunoSEQ multiplex PCR was the method, and the copy in TCRdb shows in-frame clones only, minus some. The V and J calls and clone size come from that table; D and trimming were worked out from the DNA. The table lists around 68,000 clones, 70% to 85% of them singletons. The sequenced material came from peripheral blood. The receptor was derived from a man at least 80 years old with active COVID-19.

The CDR3 bases are TGTGCCAGCAGCGCGGCGTACTCCTACGAGCAGTACTTC. This gives the protein CASSAAYSYEQYF. This chain uses TRBV5-6 with TRBJ2-7; D is ambiguous. The CDR3 is 13 residues long. V lost 4 bases to trimming and J lost 0 bases, with 8 bases between them. The germline gives CDR1 SGHDT, CDR2 YYEEEE.